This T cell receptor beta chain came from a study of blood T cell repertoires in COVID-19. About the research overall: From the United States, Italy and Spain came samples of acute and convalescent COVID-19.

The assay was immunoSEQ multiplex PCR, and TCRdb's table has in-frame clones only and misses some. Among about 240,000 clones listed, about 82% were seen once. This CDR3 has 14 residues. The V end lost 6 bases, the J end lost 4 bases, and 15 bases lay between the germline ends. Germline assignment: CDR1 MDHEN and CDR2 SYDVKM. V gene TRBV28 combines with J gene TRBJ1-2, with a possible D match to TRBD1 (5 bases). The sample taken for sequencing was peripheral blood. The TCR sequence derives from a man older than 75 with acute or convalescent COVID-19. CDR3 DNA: TGTGCCAGCAGAATGGAGGGGCGAGGCTATGGCTACACCTTC. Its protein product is CASRMEGRGYGYTF.